The entry that follows covers one TCR beta chain sequence. Its matching antigen is unknown. Other DNA sequences of this sample code for an identical CDR3. The CDR3 sequence is 15 residues long. Between the trimmed V and J ends, which lost 8 bases and 5 bases, there was a span of 18 bases. The V gene's germline CDR1 is SEHNR and CDR2 FQNEAQ (reference sequence). This entry belongs to a study of cytomegalovirus exposure and HLA in healthy donors. Whole-study findings and limits: Associated with cytomegalovirus, according to the listing, were around 160 TCR beta chains.

PCR employed 60 Vbeta and 13 Jbeta primers. Data came from immunoSEQ multiplex PCR; TCRdb stores just in-frame clones and leaves some out. The table records under 170,000 clones, 50% to 75% of them present only once. The sequence derives from a woman aged 60-70 years in good health and CMV-seropositive. The chain employs TRBV7-9 and TRBJ1-4, with a weak D call TRBD1 (5 bases). Sequencing was done on a sample of PBMCs. The CDR3 loop reads CASGRGTAGNEKLFF. The CDR3 DNA is TGTGCCAGCGGGAGAGGGACTGCAGGGAATGAAAAACTGTTTTTT.